This passage covers 18 T cell receptor beta chains from one sample sequenced in a study of graft-versus-host responses after intestinal transplantation. Clones were sequenced by immunoSEQ multiplex PCR, and TCRdb holds only the in-frame ones, with some missing. The repertoire holds around 90,000 clones, just under 95% seen once, with approximately 0.5% in the top ten. No antigen is known for these receptors. The sample here was unstimulated CD8+ T cells sorted from spleen or lymph node cells, taken before intestinal transplant. The receptors shown here come from a human donor who received an intestinal transplant.

This clone turned up a few times. The V call is TRBV7-2, the J call TRBJ1-3; the D gene is possibly TRBD1 (5 bases). V shed 7 bases and J shed 0 bases, with 13 bases lying between them. The V gene's germline CDR1 is SGHTA and CDR2 FQGNSA. The length of the CDR3 is 15 residues. The chain's CDR3 is CASTQGVLSGNTIYF. The CDR3 DNA reads TGTGCCAGCACCCAAGGGGTCCTCTCTGGAAACACCATATATTTT.

This clone was counted a single time. The J gene is TRBJ2-1, the V gene TRBV9; no clear D. The CDR3 loop spans 13 amino acids. Germline lookup yields CDR1 SGDLS and CDR2 YYNGEE. Trimming left V 3 bases short and J 7 bases short, with 11 bases between. The CDR3 region has the DNA TGTGCCAGCAGCGGTAGTAAGATGAATGAGCAGTTCTTC. It is translated as CASSGSKMNEQFF.

The chain joins TRBV4-1 to TRBJ2-7; D might be TRBD2 (5 bases). Trimming took 1 base from V and 5 from J, leaving 18 bases between them. The CDR3 length is 16 residues. Germline V lookup: CDR1 MGHRA, CDR2 YSYEKL. The CDR3 DNA follows: TGCGCCAGCAGCCAAGCCGCTGGAGGTCCTGTGAACGAGCAGTACTTC. As protein: CASSQAAGGPVNEQYF.

This sequence joins TRBV10-3 and TRBJ2-1; D is unclear. Trimming took 0 bases from V and 8 from J, leaving 17 bases between them. Germline CDR1 reads ENHRY; CDR2 reads SYGVKD. There are 16 residues in the CDR3. DNA of the CDR3: TGTGCCATCAGTGAGTCGGGTCAGACGAGGTTCGATGAGCAGTTCTTC. It encodes CAISESGQTRFDEQFF.

This chain connects TRBV19 to TRBJ2-7; 13 nucleotides align to TRBD2. With V trimmed by 5 bases and J by 7 bases, 8 bases remained unmatched. The CDR3 spans 15 residues. Germline values: CDR1 LNHDA, CDR2 SQIVND (reference sequence). The chain's CDR3 is CASSPTGTSGIEQYF. CDR3 DNA: TGTGCCAGTAGTCCAACCGGGACTAGCGGGATTGAGCAGTACTTC.

V gene TRBV6-1 combines with J gene TRBJ1-6; D is perhaps TRBD1 (5 bases). There are 19 residues in the CDR3. V lost 1 base and J lost 0, with 16 bases in between. Looked up from germline, CDR1 is MNHNS and CDR2 is SASEGT. CDR3 coding DNA: TGTGCCAGCAGTGAAGATCCGGTCGGGGGGAGCTCCTATAATTCACCCCTCCACTTT. This encodes CASSEDPVGGSSYNSPLHF.

The chain carries TRBV7-8 and TRBJ2-7; D call uncertain. Germline values: CDR1 SGHVS, CDR2 FQNEAQ. With 1 base removed from V and 1 base from J, the gap between germline ends came to 8 bases. CDR3 length: 14 amino acids. The CDR3 spells CASSLGLTSYEQYF. Here the CDR3 DNA reads TGTGCCAGCAGCTTAGGTCTAACGTCCTACGAGCAGTACTTC.

V and J are TRBV30 and TRBJ1-1, with D hard to call. CDR3 size: 12 residues. The germline CDR1 and CDR2 sequences are GTSNPN and SVGIG (reference sequence). V shed 5 bases and J shed 1 base, with 8 bases lying between them. The CDR3 loop reads CAWVRRNTEAFF. The CDR3, as DNA: TGTGCCTGGGTGAGGCGGAACACTGAAGCTTTCTTT.

The table lists this clone with a few counts. The chain joins TRBV6-1 to TRBJ2-7, with D tentatively TRBD1 (5 bases). In germline, CDR1 is MNHNS, CDR2 SASEGT. The CDR3 consists of 15 residues. V was pared by 2 bases and J by 3 bases, with 14 bases between. DNA for the CDR3: TGTGCCAGCAGTGAAACTATCGTTGACAGCTACGAGCAGTACTTC. Translation gives CASSETIVDSYEQYF.

This sequence joins TRBV6-5 and TRBJ1-1; the match to TRBD1 covers 7 bases. The CDR3 runs to 14 residues. The germline V gene encodes CDR1 MNHEY and CDR2 SVGAGI. Losses at the gene ends were 2 bases for V and 1 base for J; bases not matched to a gene: 1. The DNA for the CDR3 is TGTGCCAGCAGTTACCAGGGGGGGAACACTGAAGCTTTCTTT. This translates into CASSYQGGNTEAFF.

The genes are TRBV19 and TRBJ1-4; unclear D gene. The CDR3 runs to 14 residues. V was cut by 2 bases and J by 0 bases, with 4 bases left in between. CDR1 LNHDA and CDR2 SQIVND come from the germline V gene (reference sequence). The CDR3 sequence: CASSIFTTNEKLFF. DNA of the CDR3: TGTGCCAGTAGTATATTTACAACTAATGAAAAACTGTTTTTT.

In its sample, this clone was seen once. The chain has TRBV11-3 and TRBJ1-3; D might be TRBD1 (5 bases). V lost 5 bases and J lost 2, with 13 bases in between. CDR1 and CDR2 (germline): SGHNT, YENEEA. The CDR3 runs to 15 residues. In DNA form, the CDR3 reads TGTGCCAGCAGCCTTCGGGGGAGTCCTGGAAACACCATATATTTT. Protein: CASSLRGSPGNTIYF.

The chain is built from TRBV9 and TRBJ1-4; unclear D gene. V lost 0 bases to trimming and J lost 3 bases, with 12 bases between them. The CDR3 runs 16 residues. Germline V gene lookup returns CDR1 SGDLS and CDR2 YYNGEE. Here the CDR3 reads CASSVATGPPNEKLFF. The CDR3 DNA sequence: TGTGCCAGCAGCGTAGCTACCGGTCCCCCTAATGAAAAACTGTTTTTT.

This clone was seen a handful of times. The chain combines TRBV2 with TRBJ1-6; D uncertain. The V gene's germline CDR1 is SNHLY and CDR2 FYNNEI. V dropped 1 base and J dropped 6 bases, with 10 bases sitting between them. The CDR3 has 15 amino acids. The chain's CDR3 is CASSEDGHLNSPLHF. CDR3 coding DNA: TGTGCCAGCAGTGAAGATGGGCACCTTAATTCACCCCTCCACTTT.

The chain employs TRBV4-1 and TRBJ2-7, with D perhaps TRBD2 (5 bases). CDR1 and CDR2 from the germline V gene are MGHRA and YSYEKL. The length of the CDR3 is 14 residues. V dropped 5 bases and J dropped 0 bases, with 11 bases sitting between them. The CDR3 here is CASSSQRSSYEQYF. The CDR3 region has the DNA TGCGCCAGCAGCTCCCAGCGGAGCTCCTACGAGCAGTACTTC.

V usage is TRBV11-2 and J usage is TRBJ2-7; D perhaps matches TRBD1 (6 bases). Germline V CDR1 and CDR2: SGHAT, FQNNGV. The length of the CDR3 is 15 residues. V lost 5 bases and J lost 4, with 18 bases in between. In nucleotides, the CDR3 is TGTGCCAGCAGCCAGGCACAGGGTTTTGGATACGAGCAGTACTTC. This sequence encodes CASSQAQGFGYEQYF.

The rearrangement links TRBV4-1 to TRBJ2-2, with TRBD2 identical over 12 bases. The CDR3 extends over 19 amino acids. V trimming: 1 base; J trimming: 6 bases; junction bases outside the gene matches: 12. Looked up from germline, CDR1 is MGHRA and CDR2 is YSYEKL. CDR3 sequence: CASSQVGLAGGPGAGELFF. CDR3 sequence (DNA): TGCGCCAGCAGCCAAGTGGGGCTAGCGGGGGGGCCGGGGGCCGGGGAGCTGTTTTTT.

The rearrangement uses TRBV4-2 and TRBJ1-2; 10 bases align to TRBD1. The junction had 12 bases not matched to a gene; V was cut back by 3 bases and J by 8 bases. The CDR3 runs 16 residues. Germline values: CDR1 LGHNA, CDR2 YNFKEQ. The CDR3 spells CASSQPDRGPWWGYTF. In nucleotides, the CDR3 is TGTGCCAGCAGCCAGCCCGACAGGGGGCCATGGTGGGGCTACACCTTC.